A single sample is the source of the 14 T cell receptor beta chains below, sequenced in a study of glioma-infiltrating T cells after dendritic cell vaccination. Here immunoSEQ multiplex PCR was the method, and the copy in TCRdb shows in-frame clones only, minus some. The sample records tens of thousands of clones, 81% being singletons. The sequencing used blood, collected before dendritic cell vaccination. The origin of the receptors is a human donor with glioblastoma.

This clone was recorded a few times. This probably arose from a read error, given a far larger clone one base away. Other DNA sequences from this sample encode an identical CDR3 as well. This chain joins TRBV5-4 and TRBJ2-7; 7 bases agree with TRBD1. The CDR3 has 14 amino acids. The germline CDR1 and CDR2 sequences are SGHNT and YYREEE (reference sequence). The V and J ends lost 4 bases and 6 bases, in that order; junction bases with no gene match: 10. CDR3 coding DNA: TGTGCCAGCAGCCTACAATCGACAGGGAGCGAGCAGTACTTC. The encoded protein is CASSLQSTGSEQYF.

The chain is built from TRBV20-1 and TRBJ1-4; D not certain. This CDR3 region has 11 residues. Germline loops: CDR1 DFQATT, CDR2 SNEGSKA (reference sequence). Trimming left V 5 bases short and J 9 bases short, with 10 bases between. The CDR3 DNA sequence: TGCAGTGCTTCAGGTTCCCAAAAACTGTTTTTT. As protein: CSASGSQKLFF.

The V and J genes are TRBV9 and TRBJ2-7; 11 bases align to TRBD2. Unmatched junction bases numbered 6, after V lost 2 bases and J lost 5 bases. This CDR3 is 15 amino acids long. CDR1 and CDR2 from the germline V gene are SGDLS and YYNGEE. The CDR3 is CASSVSGLAVNEQYF. CDR3 bases: TGTGCCAGCAGCGTCTCGGGACTAGCGGTAAACGAGCAGTACTTC.

This chain links TRBV5-1 with TRBJ1-1, with TRBD1 matching over 7 bases. The CDR3 is 15 amino acids. Germline-derived CDR1 and CDR2 are SGHRS and YFSETQ. The V segment lost 0 bases and the J segment 4 bases; nucleotides outside the gene matches: 6. CDR3 coding DNA: TGCGCCAGCAGCTTGGAGGGACAGTGGGCCACTGAAGCTTTCTTT. This codes for CASSLEGQWATEAFF.

This chain connects TRBV19 to TRBJ2-1; TRBD1 is a possible D gene (5 bases). The CDR3 spans 15 residues. Germline V gene sequence: CDR1 LNHDA, CDR2 SQIVND (reference sequence). V lost 1 base to trimming and J lost 2 bases, with 9 bases between them. The CDR3 is CASSIGGAAYNEQFF. For the CDR3, the DNA is TGTGCCAGTAGTATAGGTGGGGCCGCCTACAATGAGCAGTTCTTC.

The chain combines TRBV5-1 with TRBJ1-4, with 7 bases lining up with TRBD1. The CDR3 extends over 15 amino acids. Per germline, CDR1 SGHRS and CDR2 YFSETQ. V lost 3 bases and J lost 5; bases outside the gene matches: 7. Written as DNA, the CDR3 is TGCGCCAGCAGCTGGAATCAGGGGGTAAATGAAAAACTGTTTTTT. Its translation: CASSWNQGVNEKLFF.

In this sample, this clone turned up a few times. V and J are TRBV7-9 and TRBJ1-2; 7 positions agree with TRBD1. CDR1 is SEHNR, CDR2 FQNEAQ, per germline (reference sequence). The CDR3 extends over 17 amino acids. V lost 4 bases and J lost 6; bases outside the gene matches: 17. The CDR3: CASSSIFGTARGNGYTF. CDR3 in DNA: TGTGCCAGCAGCTCAATATTCGGGACAGCCAGGGGTAATGGCTACACCTTC.

V and J are TRBV30 and TRBJ1-1; TRBD1 matches at 9 bases. The CDR3 is 15 residues long. V was clipped by 4 bases and J by 5 bases; unmatched bases: 11. Looked up from germline, CDR1 is GTSNPN and CDR2 is SVGIG (reference sequence). As DNA, the CDR3 is TGTGCCTGGACCCCCGGGACAGGGCATGGAACTGAAGCTTTCTTT. The encoded protein is CAWTPGTGHGTEAFF. Filled out from reference TRBV30 and TRBJ1-1, the complete variable domain reads SQTIHQWPATLVQPVGSPLSLECTVEGTSNPNLYWYRQAAGRGLQLLFYSVGIGQISSEVPQNLSASRPQDRQFILSSKKLLLSDSGFYLCAWTPGTGHGTEAFFGQGTRLTVV.

The chain carries TRBV19 and TRBJ1-1; D is unresolved. CDR3 length equals 13 residues. The germline V gene has CDR1 LNHDA and CDR2 SQIVND (reference sequence). V was pared by 6 bases and J by 2 bases, with 10 bases between. CDR3 in amino acids: CASSQQINTEAFF. CDR3 in DNA: TGTGCCAGTAGCCAACAGATTAACACTGAAGCTTTCTTT.

The chain recombines TRBV4-3 with TRBJ1-3; D possibly corresponds to TRBD1 (6 bases). Trimming removed 0 bases from V and 0 bases from J, with 12 bases in between. CDR1 and CDR2 (germline): LGHNA, YSLEER. The CDR3 consists of 17 residues. CDR3 region: CASSQDTGLLSGNTIYF. CDR3 coding DNA: TGCGCCAGCAGCCAAGATACAGGGCTTCTCTCTGGAAACACCATATATTTT.

This clone appeared many times. The chain is built from TRBV7-2 and TRBJ1-6; TRBD1 agrees at 7 bases. Germline V gene sequence: CDR1 SGHTA, CDR2 FQGNSA. This CDR3 region has 15 residues. V trimming: 3 bases; J trimming: 10 bases; junction bases outside the gene matches: 9. The CDR3 coding sequence is TGTGCCAGCAGCTTTCTCACGACAGGGCGATCACCCCTCCACTTT. Translating gives CASSFLTTGRSPLHF. Full variable domain (outside the CDR3, taken from reference TRBV7-2 and TRBJ1-6): GAGVSQSPSNKVTEKGKDVELRCDPISGHTALYWYRQSLGQGLEFLIYFQGNSAPDKSGLPSDRFSAERTGGSVSTLTIQRTQQEDSAVYLCASSFLTTGRSPLHFGNGTRLTVT.

The chain combines TRBV6-1 with TRBJ1-4; no clear D. V dropped 4 bases and J dropped 8 bases, with 17 bases sitting between them. Germline V CDR1 and CDR2: MNHNS, SASEGT. This CDR3 has 15 amino acids. The CDR3 DNA reads as TGTGCCAGCAGTGGACCCGGGGTACCAACGGAAAAACTGTTTTTT. Protein: CASSGPGVPTEKLFF.

This clone was counted once. The rearrangement uses TRBV7-6 and TRBJ2-7; no reliable D call. This CDR3 is built from 14 residues. The germline V gene has CDR1 SGHVS and CDR2 FNYEAQ. Trimming removed 3 bases from V and 1 base from J, with 10 bases in between. CDR3 DNA sequence: TGTGCCAGCAGCTTGGGTTCGGGTTCCTACGAGCAGTACTTC. Translation gives CASSLGSGSYEQYF.

The chain is built from TRBV6-5 and TRBJ1-5; a weak D match, TRBD1 (5 bases). Germline CDR1 is MNHEY and CDR2 is SVGAGI. Trimming left V 6 bases short and J 5 bases short, with 14 bases between. The CDR3 length is 14 residues. CDR3 nucleotide sequence: TGTGCCAGCAGCGTAGACAGAGGCTATCAGCCCCAGCATTTT. Protein: CASSVDRGYQPQHF.